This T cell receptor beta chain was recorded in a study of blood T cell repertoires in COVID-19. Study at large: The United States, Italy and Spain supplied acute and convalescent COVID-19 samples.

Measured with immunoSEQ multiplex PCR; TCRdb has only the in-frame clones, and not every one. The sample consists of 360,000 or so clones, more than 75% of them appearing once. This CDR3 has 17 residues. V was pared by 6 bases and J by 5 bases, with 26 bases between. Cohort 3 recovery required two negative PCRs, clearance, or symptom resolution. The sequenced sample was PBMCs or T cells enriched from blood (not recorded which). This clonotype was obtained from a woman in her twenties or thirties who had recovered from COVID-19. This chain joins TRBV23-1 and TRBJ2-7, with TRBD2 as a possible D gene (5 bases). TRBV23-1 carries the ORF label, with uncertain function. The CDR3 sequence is CASRRRDTRRYCHEQYF. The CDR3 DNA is TGCGCCAGCAGAAGACGAGATACTAGACGGTACTGCCACGAGCAGTACTTC.